This T cell receptor beta chain was documented in a study of blood T cell repertoires in COVID-19. Some clones are missing from TCRdb's copy, which holds only in-frame ones; the method was immunoSEQ multiplex PCR. The data contain more than 65,000 clones, around 85% of them singletons. Input material: peripheral blood. The source is a woman aged 50 to 60 with acute or convalescent COVID-19.

Written as DNA, the CDR3 is TGTGCCAGCAGCTTATTATCGCGGGAGGGATCGGACAATGAGCAGTTCTTC. This translates into CASSLLSREGSDNEQFF. The chain couples TRBV7-6 to TRBJ2-1; 9 bases are shared with TRBD2. J gave up 5 bases and V 2 bases, and 10 bases lay outside the gene matches. CDR3 length: 17 amino acids. Per the germline V gene, CDR1 is SGHVS and CDR2 is FNYEAQ.